What follows are 25 T cell receptor beta chains derived from one specimen sequenced in a study of blood T cell repertoires in COVID-19. The method was immunoSEQ multiplex PCR; TCRdb's version includes in-frame clones alone and lacks a portion of them. Of nearly 350,000 clones in the sample, about 83% were seen once. The sequencing input was peripheral blood. The source is a man aged 30-40 years with active or convalescent COVID-19.

The CDR3 protein is CASSIVYRGSLPGELFF. DNA of the CDR3: TGTGCCAGTAGTATAGTTTACAGGGGCTCCCTCCCCGGGGAGCTGTTTTTT. The chain is built from TRBV19 and TRBJ2-2, with TRBD1 matching 7 bases. The CDR3 is 17 amino acids. Germline CDR1 LNHDA, CDR2 SQIVND (reference sequence). V lost 1 base to trimming and J lost 6 bases; unmatched junction nucleotides: 11.

The chain links TRBV7-2 to TRBJ1-6; TRBD1 aligns across 10 bases. The germline V gene has CDR1 SGHTA and CDR2 FQGNSA. This CDR3 spans 16 amino acids. V shed 6 bases and J 10 bases; nucleotides not matched to a gene: 12. As DNA, the CDR3 is TGTGCCAGCAGGCCTAGTCCCGGGACAGGGGACTCACCCCTCCACTTT. Translating it yields CASRPSPGTGDSPLHF.

In its sample, this clone was seen a few times. V and J are TRBV7-3 and TRBJ1-1; the D is unclear. Trimming shortened V by 6 bases and J by 1 base, and 9 bases separated the two germline ends. This CDR3 spans 13 amino acids. Germline lookup yields CDR1 SGHTA and CDR2 FQGTGA. The chain's CDR3 is CASSQLANTEAFF. The CDR3 coding sequence is TGTGCCAGCAGTCAATTGGCGAACACTGAAGCTTTCTTT. The variable domain in full, completed from reference TRBV7-3 and TRBJ1-1, reads GAGVSQTPSNKVTEKGKYVELRCDPISGHTALYWYRQSLGQGPEFLIYFQGTGAADDSGLPNDRFFAVRPEGSVSTLKIQRTERGDSAVYLCASSQLANTEAFFGQGTRLTVV.

The chain uses TRBV5-1 and TRBJ1-1, with TRBD1 as a possible D gene (5 bases). Germline V gene sequence: CDR1 SGHRS, CDR2 YFSETQ. V shed 0 bases and J shed 4 bases, with 13 bases lying between them. The CDR3 is 15 residues long. The CDR3 loop is CASSLASEGLTEAFF. Written as DNA, the CDR3 is TGCGCCAGCAGCTTGGCTTCGGAGGGACTCACTGAAGCTTTCTTT.

This chain links TRBV4-3 with TRBJ2-7, with TRBD2 matching over 10 bases. This CDR3 contains 16 residues. Germline V CDR1 and CDR2: LGHNA, YSLEER. V lost 3 bases and J lost 2; bases outside the gene matches: 7. The CDR3 reads CASSHETSGFPYEQYF. DNA of the CDR3: TGCGCCAGCAGCCACGAGACTAGCGGGTTCCCCTACGAGCAGTACTTC.

The rearrangement joins TRBV5-8 to TRBJ1-2; D not resolved. The CDR3 sequence is 13 residues long. Germline CDR1 and CDR2: SGHTS and YDEGEE. V was cut by 4 bases and J by 8 bases, with 15 bases left in between. The CDR3 DNA is TGTGCCAGCAGCCCAGACGGCATCGGGGGCTACACCTTC. It translates to CASSPDGIGGYTF. Full variable domain (outside the CDR3, taken from reference TRBV5-8 and TRBJ1-2): EAGVTQSPTHLIKTRGQQATLRCSPISGHTSVYWYQQALGLGLQFLLWYDEGEERNRGNFPPRFSGRQFPNYSSELNVNALELEDSALYLCASSPDGIGGYTFGSGTRLTVV.

The chain is built from TRBV11-2 and TRBJ1-2, with a possible D match to TRBD1 (6 bases). The CDR3 covers 15 residues. The ends were cut back, 1 base at V and 1 base at J, with 10 bases in the middle. Germline-derived CDR1 and CDR2 are SGHAT and FQNNGV. The CDR3 protein is CASSLVSGDNYGYTF. CDR3 nucleotides: TGTGCCAGCAGCTTAGTTTCAGGGGATAACTATGGCTACACCTTC.

The chain couples TRBV9 to TRBJ2-1, with 11 bases identical to TRBD2. Germline V gene sequence: CDR1 SGDLS, CDR2 YYNGEE. The CDR3 covers 16 residues. After removal of 4 bases from V and 4 bases from J, the junction contained 7 bases not matched to a gene. The CDR3 nucleotides read TGTGCCAGCAGCATTGGGACTAGCGGCCGATACAATGAGCAGTTCTTC. Translating it yields CASSIGTSGRYNEQFF.

CDR3 sequence reads: CASSSPPTGTGATDTQYF. The CDR3 DNA reads TGTGCCAGCAGCTCTCCCCCCACCGGGACAGGGGCAACAGATACGCAGTATTTT. V usage is TRBV7-9 and J usage is TRBJ2-3, with 10 bases identical to TRBD1. Germline-derived CDR1 and CDR2 are SEHNR and FQNEAQ (reference sequence). V shed 4 bases, J shed 3 bases, and the junction held 13 bases outside the gene matches. The CDR3 runs 18 residues.

The chain links TRBV24-1 to TRBJ1-3; 7 bases fit TRBD1. The CDR3 runs to 17 residues. Looked up from germline, CDR1 is KGHDR and CDR2 is SFDVKD. The V gene end was trimmed by 3 bases and the J gene end by 0 bases; junction bases not matched to a gene: 7. Here the CDR3 reads CATSDAGQPSSGNTIYF. As DNA, the CDR3 is TGTGCCACCAGTGATGCGGGACAGCCGTCCTCTGGAAACACCATATATTTT.

The J gene is TRBJ2-7, the V gene TRBV5-4; tentative D call: TRBD2 (6 bases). V was shortened by 4 bases and J by 2 bases, with 13 bases between the two germline ends. Germline CDR1 reads SGHNT; CDR2 reads YYREEE (reference sequence). CDR3 length: 14 amino acids. The CDR3 loop reads CASSPSPGAYEQYF. The CDR3 DNA sequence: TGTGCCAGCAGCCCGTCCCCGGGGGCCTACGAGCAGTACTTC. Using reference TRBV5-4 and TRBJ2-7 for the parts outside the CDR3, the full variable domain is ETGVTQSPTHLIKTRGQQVTLRCSSQSGHNTVSWYQQALGQGPQFIFQYYREEENGRGNFPPRFSGLQFPNYSSELNVNALELDDSALYLCASSPSPGAYEQYFGPGTRLTVT.

This sequence joins TRBV28 and TRBJ2-3; 7 bases are a match to TRBD2. Trimming cost V 3 bases and J 4 bases; bases outside gene matches: 7. The CDR3 runs 15 residues. CDR1 is MDHEN and CDR2 is SYDVKM in the germline V gene. CDR3 sequence (DNA): TGTGCCAGCAGTTTCTGGAACAGCGGGGCAGATACGCAGTATTTT. Translation: CASSFWNSGADTQYF.

The gene calls are TRBV28 and TRBJ2-2; 7 bases map to TRBD2. The CDR3 covers 16 residues. CDR1 MDHEN and CDR2 SYDVKM come from the germline V gene. The trim removed 8 bases at V and 7 bases at J, leaving 16 bases unmatched. CDR3 sequence reads: CASGAGLAGELGELFF. CDR3 nucleotides: TGTGCCAGCGGGGCGGGTTTGGCGGGAGAACTCGGGGAGCTGTTTTTT.

This chain uses TRBV27 with TRBJ2-2; D perhaps matches TRBD2 (6 bases). Germline CDR1 and CDR2: MNHEY and SMNVEV (reference sequence). V shed 4 bases and J shed 4 bases, with 13 bases lying between them. The CDR3 spans 15 residues. CDR3 in DNA: TGTGCCAGCAGTTCCCGGGGGAGGCCCACCGGGGAGCTGTTTTTT. Protein: CASSSRGRPTGELFF.

This chain links TRBV30 with TRBJ2-5, with 15 positions matching TRBD2. CDR1 and CDR2 (germline): GTSNPN, SVGIG (reference sequence). The CDR3 length is 16 residues. Losses at the gene ends were 3 bases for V and 1 base for J; bases not matched to a gene: 3. Here the CDR3 reads CAWRGLAGGRQETQYF. DNA for the CDR3: TGTGCCTGGAGGGGACTAGCGGGGGGTCGCCAAGAGACCCAGTACTTC.

This clone was found a few times. V and J are TRBV29-1 and TRBJ1-1, with 8 positions matching TRBD1. This CDR3 region has 14 residues. Trimming cost V 7 bases and J 1 base; bases outside gene matches: 8. CDR1 SQVTM and CDR2 ANQGSEA come from the germline V gene. The CDR3 DNA reads TGCAGCGGCGGTACAGGGGGGGGGAACACTGAAGCTTTCTTT. Encoded protein: CSGGTGGGNTEAFF.

The DNA of the CDR3 is TGTGCCAGCAGTCCACCCTTGGGGGGAGGCTACACCTTC. Protein sequence: CASSPPLGGGYTF. The chain has TRBV28 and TRBJ1-2, with a weak D call TRBD1 (5 bases). Per the germline V gene, CDR1 is MDHEN and CDR2 is SYDVKM. The CDR3 spans 13 residues. Between the trimmed V and J ends, which lost 5 bases and 8 bases, there was a span of 15 bases.

This clone showed up just a few times. The rearrangement joins TRBV5-1 to TRBJ2-7; 7 bases agree with TRBD1. Per the germline V gene, CDR1 is SGHRS and CDR2 is YFSETQ. The V gene end was trimmed by 4 bases and the J gene end by 1 base; junction bases not matched to a gene: 5. The CDR3 runs to 14 residues. The CDR3 DNA sequence: TGCGCCAGCAGCACCCGACAGGGTTCCTACGAGCAGTACTTC. Its protein is CASSTRQGSYEQYF.

The V call is TRBV5-1, the J call TRBJ1-1, with TRBD1 matching 8 bases. CDR3 length equals 16 residues. From germline, CDR1 is SGHRS and CDR2 YFSETQ. With V trimmed by 1 base and J by 4 bases, 9 bases remained unmatched. CDR3 sequence: CASSLTVDRVSTEAFF. For the CDR3, the DNA is TGCGCCAGCAGCTTGACCGTGGACAGGGTAAGCACTGAAGCTTTCTTT.

The CDR3 here is CASRPTGAGYTF. The CDR3 bases are TGTGCCAGCAGACCGACAGGGGCTGGCTACACCTTC. The rearrangement joins TRBV12-3 or TRBV12-4 to TRBJ1-2; 8 nucleotides agree with TRBD1. With 6 bases clipped from V and 7 bases from J, the junction kept 4 bases outside the gene matches. The CDR3 is 12 residues long.

The CDR3, as DNA: TGTGCCAGCAGCTTGGTCCAGGGCCGGCAGACCCAGTACTTC. The encoded protein is CASSLVQGRQTQYF. The J gene is TRBJ2-5, the V gene TRBV5-6; tentatively, D is TRBD1 (5 bases). The CDR3 extends over 14 amino acids. Germline values: CDR1 SGHDT, CDR2 YYEEEE. Trimming stripped 0 bases from V and 6 bases from J, with 12 bases between.

The V and J genes are TRBV3-1 (or the pseudogene TRBV3-2) and TRBJ2-5; D possibly corresponds to TRBD2 (6 bases). V was trimmed by 1 base and J by 7 bases, leaving 13 bases between them. This CDR3 is 14 amino acids long. Germline loops: CDR1 LGHDT, CDR2 YNNKEL (reference sequence). The CDR3 loop reads CASSQGREWGTQYF. DNA for the CDR3: TGTGCCAGCAGCCAAGGCCGGGAGTGGGGGACCCAGTACTTC.

This rearrangement joins TRBV30 to TRBJ1-6; 7 bases fit TRBD1. The CDR3 loop spans 13 amino acids. Germline CDR1 GTSNPN, CDR2 SVGIG (reference sequence). J lost 7 bases, V lost 0 bases, and 0 bases had no gene match. CDR3: CAWSVQGNSPLHF. The CDR3 nucleotides read TGTGCCTGGAGTGTACAGGGGAATTCACCCCTCCACTTT.

This clone turned up a few times. The chain employs TRBV9 and TRBJ2-7; 8 bases match TRBD1. Germline CDR1 reads SGDLS; CDR2 reads YYNGEE. CDR3 size: 16 residues. V lost 0 bases, J lost 5 bases, and 10 bases stayed unmatched. In nucleotides, the CDR3 is TGTGCCAGCAGCGTAGGGGCTTCGCAGGGGGCTGACGAGCAGTACTTC. This gives the protein CASSVGASQGADEQYF. The full variable domain, in which reference TRBV9 and TRBJ2-7 provide the parts outside the CDR3, is DSGVTQTPKHLITATGQRVTLRCSPRSGDLSVYWYQQSLDQGLQFLIQYYNGEERAKGNILERFSAQQFPDLHSELNLSSLELGDSALYFCASSVGASQGADEQYFGPGTRLTVT.

The rearrangement uses TRBV6-1 and TRBJ2-3, with D tentatively TRBD2 (6 bases). Germline lookup yields CDR1 MNHNS and CDR2 SASEGT. The length of the CDR3 is 15 residues. V lost 4 bases and J 6 bases, leaving 17 bases between the germline ends. CDR3 sequence reads: CASSVPGDPLDTQYF. DNA for the CDR3: TGTGCCAGCAGTGTCCCGGGAGATCCTTTGGATACGCAGTATTTT.